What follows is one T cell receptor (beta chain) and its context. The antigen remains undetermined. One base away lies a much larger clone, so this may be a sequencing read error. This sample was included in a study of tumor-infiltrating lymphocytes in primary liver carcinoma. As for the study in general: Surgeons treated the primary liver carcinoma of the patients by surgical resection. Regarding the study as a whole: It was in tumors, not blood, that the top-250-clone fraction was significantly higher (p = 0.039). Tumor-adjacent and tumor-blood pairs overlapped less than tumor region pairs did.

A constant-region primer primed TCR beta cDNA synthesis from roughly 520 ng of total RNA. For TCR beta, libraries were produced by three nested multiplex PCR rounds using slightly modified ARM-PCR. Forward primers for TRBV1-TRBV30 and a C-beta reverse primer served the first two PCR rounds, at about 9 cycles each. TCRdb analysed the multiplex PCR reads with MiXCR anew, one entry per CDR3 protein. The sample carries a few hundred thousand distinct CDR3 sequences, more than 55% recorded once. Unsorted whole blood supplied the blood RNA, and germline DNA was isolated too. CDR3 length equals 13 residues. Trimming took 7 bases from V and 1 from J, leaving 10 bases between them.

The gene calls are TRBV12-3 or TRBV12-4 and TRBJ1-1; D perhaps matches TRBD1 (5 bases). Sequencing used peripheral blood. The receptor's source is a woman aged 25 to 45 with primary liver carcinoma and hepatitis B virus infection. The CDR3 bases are TGTGCCAGCATCCCAACAGGGAACACTGAAGCTTTCTTT. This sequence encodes CASIPTGNTEAFF.